A few counts support the clone carrying this T cell receptor (beta chain). As yet, its antigen is unknown. TCRdb re-called the RT-PCR reads through MiXCR, storing one row per CDR3 protein. There are around 580,000 distinct CDR3 sequences in the sample; 12% occur only once, and around 9.6% lies in the top ten. Germline V lookup: CDR1 SGHRS, CDR2 YFSETQ. CDR3 length: 15 amino acids. Trimming shortened V by 0 bases and J by 5 bases, and 14 bases separated the two germline ends. The data originate from a study of response to subunit inactivated influenza vaccine. General study results and limits: Authors proposed each seasonal influenza vaccination draws in few new T cells.

The clonotype originates from a man aged 50-59 years who received an inactivated influenza vaccine. Sequenced material: PBMCs from blood, taken on the day of vaccination. The chain is built from TRBV5-1 and TRBJ2-5, with D possibly matching TRBD2 (6 bases). The CDR3 nucleotides read TGCGCCAGCAGCTTGGCAGTCTCCCGGGGGGAGACCCAGTACTTC. Amino acids: CASSLAVSRGETQYF.